Following are 18 T cell receptor beta chains from one sample sequenced in a study of shared clonotypes between healthy human individuals. Libraries were prepared by immunoSEQ multiplex PCR; TCRdb keeps only in-frame clonotypes and omits some of them. Of fewer than 1 million clones detected, approximately 96% appear once; the ten largest clones hold about 0.25%. CD45RO negativity and positive selection for CCR7 defined naive CD8 cells, a population that excluded terminally differentiated effector memory CD45RA+ cells. Sample: naive CD8+ T cells sorted from blood. Receptors originate from a man between 25 and 39 years old in good health.

CDR3 DNA sequence: TGTGCCAGCAGTGGGGCAGTCGGGTGGGATGAAAAACTGTTTTTT. As protein: CASSGAVGWDEKLFF. The rearrangement uses TRBV6-1 and TRBJ1-4, with unresolved D. The CDR3 extends over 15 amino acids. V was trimmed by 4 bases and J by 6 bases, leaving 15 bases between them. Germline CDR1 and CDR2: MNHNS and SASEGT.

The chain couples TRBV9 to TRBJ2-3; D is possibly TRBD1 (5 bases). This CDR3 is 14 amino acids long. Trimming took off 3 bases at V and 3 bases at J, with 11 bases between the two ends. The germline V gene encodes CDR1 SGDLS and CDR2 YYNGEE. CDR3 amino acids: CASSASDSTDTQYF. The DNA of the CDR3 is TGTGCCAGCAGCGCCTCAGACAGTACAGATACGCAGTATTTT.

This rearrangement joins TRBV7-9 to TRBJ2-7; a weak D match, TRBD1 (5 bases). The V end was cut by 5 bases, the J end by 2 bases, with 13 bases between. Looked up from germline, CDR1 is SEHNR and CDR2 is FQNEAQ (reference sequence). This CDR3 is built from 14 residues. CDR3 nucleotides: TGTGCCAGCAGCCCCCAGGGCCTTACCTACGAGCAGTACTTC. It translates to CASSPQGLTYEQYF.

This chain connects TRBV4-3 to TRBJ1-1; 9 bases match TRBD1. V shed 0 bases and J 3 bases; nucleotides not matched to a gene: 14. This CDR3 contains 19 residues. The germline gives CDR1 LGHNA, CDR2 YSLEER. CDR3 sequence: CASSQDPPPGQGMHTEAFF. The CDR3 DNA is TGCGCCAGCAGCCAAGACCCGCCCCCTGGACAGGGGATGCACACTGAAGCTTTCTTT.

The CDR3 spells CASGGTSGSGETQYF. The CDR3 DNA reads TGTGCCAGCGGGGGGACTAGCGGGAGCGGGGAGACCCAGTACTTC. The chain carries TRBV2 and TRBJ2-5; TRBD2 agrees at 14 bases. Germline-derived CDR1 and CDR2 are SNHLY and FYNNEI. The CDR3 is 15 amino acids. The ends lost 8 bases at V and 5 bases at J; junction bases unmatched: 7.

The chain links TRBV29-1 to TRBJ1-2, with D maybe TRBD1 (5 bases). Germline V lookup: CDR1 SQVTM, CDR2 ANQGSEA. The germline V and J ends were trimmed by 4 bases and 3 bases, with 18 bases remaining between them. This CDR3 region has 15 residues. CDR3: CSVAPTFRGDYGYTF. The CDR3 bases are TGCAGCGTTGCCCCTACGTTTCGGGGCGACTATGGCTACACCTTC.

The chain uses TRBV7-8 and TRBJ2-1; D possibly corresponds to TRBD2 (5 bases). CDR3 length: 14 amino acids. V lost 5 bases, J lost 5 bases, and 13 bases lay in between. Germline V gene lookup returns CDR1 SGHVS and CDR2 FQNEAQ. The CDR3 protein is CASSPRRSDNEQFF. CDR3 nucleotides: TGTGCCAGCAGCCCAAGGAGGAGCGACAATGAGCAGTTCTTC.

V and J are TRBV10-3 and TRBJ2-5; D may be TRBD2 (5 bases). The CDR3 consists of 15 residues. CDR1 and CDR2 from the germline V gene are ENHRY and SYGVKD. The ends were cut back, 0 bases at V and 3 bases at J, with 11 bases in the middle. The CDR3 spells CAISESTNSEETQYF. CDR3 coding DNA: TGTGCCATCAGTGAGTCGACGAATAGCGAAGAGACCCAGTACTTC.

This sequence joins TRBV10-3 and TRBJ2-1; 8 bases map to TRBD2. V lost 6 bases to trimming and J lost 1 base; unmatched junction nucleotides: 14. Germline-derived CDR1 and CDR2 are ENHRY and SYGVKD. The CDR3 contains 18 residues. DNA for the CDR3: TGTGCCATCAGGACCGGGACTAGTGCCCTTTTATCCTACAATGAGCAGTTCTTC. Residues: CAIRTGTSALLSYNEQFF.

This rearrangement joins TRBV7-2 to TRBJ2-2; 12 bases match TRBD2. The trim removed 5 bases at V and 5 bases at J, leaving 9 bases unmatched. CDR1 is SGHTA and CDR2 is FQGNSA in the germline V gene. There are 17 residues in the CDR3. The CDR3 reads CASSPPGLAGRTGELFF. For the CDR3, the DNA is TGTGCCAGCAGCCCCCCTGGACTAGCGGGAAGAACCGGGGAGCTGTTTTTT.

V is TRBV9 and J is TRBJ2-5; TRBD2 matches 9 bases. The DNA end is more similar to TRBJ2-7, so the J call may be wrong. This CDR3 region has 14 residues. The V gene's germline CDR1 is SGDLS and CDR2 YYNGEE. The CDR3 nucleotides are TGTGCCAGCAGCGTAGCCGGGACTAGCTTCGAGCAGTACTTC. Its translation: CASSVAGTSFEQYF.

This clone was seen only once. J is TRBJ2-1 and V is TRBV10-3, with D perhaps matching TRBD1 (5 bases). V lost 0 bases to trimming and J lost 4 bases, with 13 bases between them. The CDR3 has 16 residues. Germline CDR1 reads ENHRY; CDR2 reads SYGVKD. CDR3 loop: CAISESDRVSYNEQFF. The CDR3 nucleotides are TGTGCCATCAGTGAGTCCGACAGAGTCTCGTACAATGAGCAGTTCTTC.

This sequence joins TRBV11-2 and TRBJ2-7; possibly TRBD1 for D (6 bases). The germline V gene encodes CDR1 SGHAT and CDR2 FQNNGV. The V end was cut by 7 bases, the J end by 0 bases, with 13 bases between. CDR3 length: 14 residues. CDR3 DNA: TGTGCCAGCACATCTCCGGACAGCTCCTACGAGCAGTACTTC. Residues: CASTSPDSSYEQYF.

The chain joins TRBV11-3 to TRBJ2-1; 9 bases are shared with TRBD1. The CDR3 spans 15 residues. Trimming took 5 bases from V and 7 from J; bases not matched to a gene: 9. Germline values: CDR1 SGHNT, CDR2 YENEEA. The chain's CDR3 is CASSRTGGSGNEQFF. The CDR3 coding sequence is TGTGCCAGCAGCAGAACAGGGGGCAGTGGGAATGAGCAGTTCTTC.

The gene calls are TRBV7-9 and TRBJ2-7; D gene uncertain. Per germline, CDR1 SEHNR and CDR2 FQNEAQ (reference sequence). The CDR3 totals 15 residues. The V end lost 4 bases, the J end lost 1 base, and 14 bases lay between the germline ends. The CDR3 sequence: CASSSTRAASYEQYF. For the CDR3, the DNA is TGTGCCAGCAGCTCTACCCGGGCAGCTTCCTACGAGCAGTACTTC. Full variable domain (missing parts from reference TRBV7-9 and TRBJ2-7): DTGVSQNPRHKITKRGQNVTFRCDPISEHNRLYWYRQTLGQGPEFLTYFQNEAQLEKSRLLSDRFSAERPKGSFSTLEIQRTEQGDSAMYLCASSSTRAASYEQYFGPGTRLTVT.

This chain joins TRBV28 and TRBJ1-1; D perhaps matches TRBD1 (5 bases). The CDR3 contains 17 residues. V was cut by 2 bases and J by 0 bases, with 16 bases left in between. Germline V gives CDR1 MDHEN, CDR2 SYDVKM. CDR3 residues: CASSLTPARGLNTEAFF. The DNA for the CDR3 is TGTGCCAGCAGTTTAACCCCTGCTCGGGGGTTGAACACTGAAGCTTTCTTT. Complete variable domain (other parts from reference TRBV28 and TRBJ1-1): DVKVTQSSRYLVKRTGEKVFLECVQDMDHENMFWYRQDPGLGLRLIYFSYDVKMKEKGDIPEGYSVSREKKERFSLILESASTNQTSMYLCASSLTPARGLNTEAFFGQGTRLTVV.

This clone is a singleton in its sample. The V call is TRBV20-1, the J call TRBJ2-1; D not certain. The V and J ends lost 5 bases and 8 bases respectively, with 10 bases between them. The CDR3 has 11 amino acids. Germline CDR1 and CDR2: DFQATT and SNEGSKA (reference sequence). This CDR3 reads CSAESVDEQFF. The CDR3 bases are TGCAGTGCTGAATCCGTCGATGAGCAGTTCTTC.

J is TRBJ2-2 and V is TRBV29-1; 13 bases agree with TRBD2. V was clipped by 0 bases and J by 3 bases; unmatched bases: 4. This CDR3 contains 17 residues. CDR1 is SQVTM, CDR2 ANQGSEA, per germline. CDR3 region: CSVEDWTSGSYTGELFF. For the CDR3, the DNA is TGCAGCGTTGAAGACTGGACTAGCGGGAGTTACACCGGGGAGCTGTTTTTT.